Listed here is a single TCR beta chain. The antigen is unknown. Several immunoSEQ plates held equal portions of the genomic DNA taken from each subset. Some clones are missing from TCRdb's copy, which holds only in-frame ones; the method was immunoSEQ multiplex PCR. Of about 2.3 million clones listed, 80% to 95% were seen once; the top ten hold around 0.38%. This entry belongs to a study of shared clonotypes between healthy human individuals. Study-wide results and caveats: Among non-shared clonotypes, generation probabilities were lower than among those shared by all four donors. Naive subsets tended to show greater estimated richness than memory subsets.

Trimming took off 0 bases at V and 5 bases at J, with 17 bases between the two ends. Germline lookup yields CDR1 SGDLS and CDR2 YYNGEE. The CDR3 loop spans 16 amino acids. Sequenced: naive CD4+ T cells from PBMCs. Subset specified: CD45RA+ positively selected. The chain employs TRBV9 and TRBJ2-5, with a tentative D call TRBD1 (6 bases). The TCR sequence derives from a man aged 18 to 29 in good health. Some clones in this sample may be carry-over from other donors' samples. The CDR3 region is CASSVGSQGMIETQYF. Written as DNA, the CDR3 is TGTGCCAGCAGCGTAGGGTCCCAGGGGATGATTGAGACCCAGTACTTC.